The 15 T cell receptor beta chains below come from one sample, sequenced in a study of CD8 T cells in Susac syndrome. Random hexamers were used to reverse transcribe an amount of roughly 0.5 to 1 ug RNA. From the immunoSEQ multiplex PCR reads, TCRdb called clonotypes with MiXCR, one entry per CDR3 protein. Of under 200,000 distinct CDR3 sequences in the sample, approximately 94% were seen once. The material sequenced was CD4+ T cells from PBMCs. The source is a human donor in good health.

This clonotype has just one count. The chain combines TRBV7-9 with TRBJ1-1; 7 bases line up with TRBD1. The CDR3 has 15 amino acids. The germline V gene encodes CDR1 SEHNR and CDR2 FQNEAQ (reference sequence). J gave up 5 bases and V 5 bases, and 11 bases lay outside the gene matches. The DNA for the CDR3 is TGTGCCAGCAGCGTACCGGGACAGCAAGGTACTGAAGCTTTCTTT. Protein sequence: CASSVPGQQGTEAFF.

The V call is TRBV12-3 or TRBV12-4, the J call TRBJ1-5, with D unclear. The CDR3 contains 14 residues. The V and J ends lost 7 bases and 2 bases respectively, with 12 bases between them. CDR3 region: CASTLGVGNQPQHF. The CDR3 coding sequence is TGTGCCAGCACTTTGGGTGTTGGCAATCAGCCCCAGCATTTT.

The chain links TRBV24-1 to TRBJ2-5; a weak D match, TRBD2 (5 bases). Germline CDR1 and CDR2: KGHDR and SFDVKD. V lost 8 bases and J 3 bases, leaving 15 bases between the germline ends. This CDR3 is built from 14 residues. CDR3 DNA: TGTGCCACCAAAGGCGTGGGGAGCGAAGAGACCCAGTACTTC. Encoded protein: CATKGVGSEETQYF.

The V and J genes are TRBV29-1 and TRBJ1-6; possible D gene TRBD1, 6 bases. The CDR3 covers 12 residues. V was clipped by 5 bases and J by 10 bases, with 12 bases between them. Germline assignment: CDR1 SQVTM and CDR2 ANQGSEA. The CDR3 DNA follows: TGCAGCGTTAGGGAGGGGGGATCACCCCTCCACTTT. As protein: CSVREGGSPLHF.

The CDR3 bases are TGTGCCAGCTGGGGGGTGGAGACCCAGTACTTC. Protein: CASWGVETQYF. The chain combines TRBV7-9 with TRBJ2-5; possible D gene TRBD2, 6 bases. The V gene lost 8 bases and the J gene lost 5 bases, with 9 bases spanning the gap. Germline assignment: CDR1 SEHNR and CDR2 FQNEAQ (reference sequence). This CDR3 contains 11 residues.

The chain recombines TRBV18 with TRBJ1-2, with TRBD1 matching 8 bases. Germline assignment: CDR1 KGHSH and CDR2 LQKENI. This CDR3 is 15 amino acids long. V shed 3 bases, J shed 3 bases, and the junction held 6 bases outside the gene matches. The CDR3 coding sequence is TGTGCCAGCTCACCCGGGACAGGCCCAGACTATGGCTACACCTTC. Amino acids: CASSPGTGPDYGYTF.

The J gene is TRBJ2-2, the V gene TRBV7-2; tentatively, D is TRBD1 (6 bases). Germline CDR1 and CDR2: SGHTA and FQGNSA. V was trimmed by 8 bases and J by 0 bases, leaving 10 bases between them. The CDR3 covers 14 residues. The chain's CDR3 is CASSRTANTGELFF. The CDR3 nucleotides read TGTGCCAGCTCCCGGACAGCGAACACCGGGGAGCTGTTTTTT.

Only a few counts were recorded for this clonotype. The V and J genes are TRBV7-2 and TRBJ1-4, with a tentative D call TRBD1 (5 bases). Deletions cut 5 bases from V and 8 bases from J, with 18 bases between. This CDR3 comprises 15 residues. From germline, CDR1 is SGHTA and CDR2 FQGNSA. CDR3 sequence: CASSGGGVTGEKLFF. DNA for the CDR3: TGTGCCAGCAGCGGAGGAGGGGTTACTGGGGAAAAACTGTTTTTT.

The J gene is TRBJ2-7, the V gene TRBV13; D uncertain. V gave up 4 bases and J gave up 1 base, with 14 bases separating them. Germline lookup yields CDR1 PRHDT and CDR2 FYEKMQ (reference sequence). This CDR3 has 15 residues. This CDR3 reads CASSSRTVLSYEQYV. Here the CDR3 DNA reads TGTGCCAGCAGCTCTAGGACGGTTCTTTCCTACGAGCAGTACGTC.

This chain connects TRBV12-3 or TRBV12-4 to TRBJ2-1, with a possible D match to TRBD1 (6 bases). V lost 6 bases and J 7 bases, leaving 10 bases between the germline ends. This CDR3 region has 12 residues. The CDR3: CASRGTGNEQFF. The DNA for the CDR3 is TGTGCCAGCAGAGGTACAGGGAATGAGCAGTTCTTC.

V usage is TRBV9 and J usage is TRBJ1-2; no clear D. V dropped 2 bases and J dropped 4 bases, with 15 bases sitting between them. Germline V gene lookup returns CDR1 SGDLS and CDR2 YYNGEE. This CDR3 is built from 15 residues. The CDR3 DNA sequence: TGTGCCAGCAGCGTCGAGGGCGGCGGACTCTATGGCTACACCTTC. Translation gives CASSVEGGGLYGYTF.

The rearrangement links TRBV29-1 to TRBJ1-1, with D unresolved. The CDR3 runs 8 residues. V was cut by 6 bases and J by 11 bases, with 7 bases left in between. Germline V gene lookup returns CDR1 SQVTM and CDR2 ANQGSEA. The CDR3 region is CSVENAFF. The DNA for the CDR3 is TGCAGCGTGGAGAATGCTTTCTTT. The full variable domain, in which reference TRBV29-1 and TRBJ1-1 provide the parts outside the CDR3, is SAVISQKPSRDICQRGTSLTIQCQVDSQVTMMFWYRQQPGQSLTLIATANQGSEATYESGFVIDKFPISRPNLTFSTLTVSNMSPEDSSIYLCSVENAFFGQGTRLTVV.

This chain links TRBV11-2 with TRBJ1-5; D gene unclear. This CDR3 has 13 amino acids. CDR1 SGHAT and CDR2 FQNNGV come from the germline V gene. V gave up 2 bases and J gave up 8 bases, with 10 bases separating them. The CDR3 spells CASSLTPMEPQHF. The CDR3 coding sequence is TGTGCCAGCAGCTTAACACCGATGGAGCCCCAGCATTTT.

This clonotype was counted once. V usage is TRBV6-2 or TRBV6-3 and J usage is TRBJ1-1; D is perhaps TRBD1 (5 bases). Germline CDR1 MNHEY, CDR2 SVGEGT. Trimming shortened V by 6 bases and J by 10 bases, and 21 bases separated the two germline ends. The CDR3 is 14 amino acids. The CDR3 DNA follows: TGTGCCAGCAGACCTAGTGGGACGGAGGGGCGAGCTTTCTTT. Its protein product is CASRPSGTEGRAFF.

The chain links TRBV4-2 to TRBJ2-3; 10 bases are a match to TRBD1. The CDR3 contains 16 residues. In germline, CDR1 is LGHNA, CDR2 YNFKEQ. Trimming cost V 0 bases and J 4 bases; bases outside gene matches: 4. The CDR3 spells CASSQDGTGAADTQYF. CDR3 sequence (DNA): TGTGCCAGCAGCCAAGACGGGACAGGGGCGGCAGATACGCAGTATTTT.